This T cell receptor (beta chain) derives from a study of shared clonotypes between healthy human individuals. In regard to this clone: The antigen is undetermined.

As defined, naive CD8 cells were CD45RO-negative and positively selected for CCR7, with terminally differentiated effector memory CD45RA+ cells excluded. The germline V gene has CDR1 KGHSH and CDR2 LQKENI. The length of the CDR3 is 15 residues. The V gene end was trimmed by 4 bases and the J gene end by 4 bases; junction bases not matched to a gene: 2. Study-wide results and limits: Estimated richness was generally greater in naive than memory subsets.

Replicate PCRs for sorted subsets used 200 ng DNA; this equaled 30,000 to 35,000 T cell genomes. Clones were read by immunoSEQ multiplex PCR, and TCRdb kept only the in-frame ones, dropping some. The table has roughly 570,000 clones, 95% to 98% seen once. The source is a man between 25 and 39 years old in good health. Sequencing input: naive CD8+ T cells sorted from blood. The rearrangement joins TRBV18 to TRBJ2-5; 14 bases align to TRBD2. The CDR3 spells CASSLGTSGRETQYF. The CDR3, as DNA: TGTGCCAGCTCACTCGGGACTAGCGGGAGAGAGACCCAGTACTTC.